Here is one T cell receptor beta chain with its context. Its specific antigen is unknown. The input lacks base qualities; no much larger clone sits a single base away. The sample is drawn from a study of cytomegalovirus exposure and HLA in healthy donors (dated by TCRdb to between 2016 and 2019). About the investigation overall: In an earlier analysis of about 560 of the donors, roughly 300 Gb of sequence data and 90 million to 130 million unique TCR beta sequences from about 179 million T cells were reported. About 300 gigabases of sequencing data and roughly 80 million unique TCR sequences made up an early release that covered over 550 HLA-typed donors. Among the approximately 400 genotyped donors, approximately 81% belonged to the genetic ancestry cluster associated with self-reported Caucasian donors. The study aimed to test whether signatures of past pathogen exposure could be identified by cataloging public T cell receptors. The study profiled the T cell repertoires of around 700 subjects by immunosequencing and related them to cytomegalovirus serostatus. Besides the first cohort of roughly 700 subjects, a separate validation cohort made up of 90 to 150 different subjects was used. High-throughput TCR immunosequencing, statistical association of individual TCRs with disease status, and machine learning were combined to predict cytomegalovirus infection status. A later analysis re-examined previously published TCR beta repertoires from just over 650 donors and added high-resolution HLA genotyping to investigate patterns of TCR occurrence. In the later analysis, no new phenotypic data were used to find candidate immune exposures; instead, reliance was placed on TCR beta sequences and their occurrence across donors. An earlier analysis of approximately 630 of the donors applied high-throughput TCR beta sequencing to assess whether each TCR beta V gene segment acted as functional or pseudogenic. Donor age, sex, ethnicity and CMV serostatus were collected together with the repertoire data. A later genetic analysis used genome-wide SNP genotypes for about 60% of the roughly 700 donors, treating that subset as a discovery cohort. All discovery cohort repertoires had been generated on a single sequencing platform. Class I and class II HLA loci were covered by the typing at four-digit resolution. Typing coverage varied by locus: 629-630 donors for A, B, C, DRB1 and DQB1; approximately 560 for DQA1; 606 for DPA1; more than 450 for DPB1. A handful of DR-DQ haplotypes were handled as single units for association and clustering because linkage in the cohort was strong. Across approximately 400 genotyped donors of the cohort, an average of 235,054 unique TCR beta nucleotide sequences per donor were sequenced, and 15% to 20% of those sequences were non-productive.

Library preparation employed the immunoSEQ multiplex PCR assay. A mixture of 60 forward primers for TCR Vbeta segments and 13 reverse primers for TCR Jbeta segments was used in the multiplex PCR. The CDR3 region of rearranged TCR beta genes was amplified from genomic DNA by a multiplex PCR assay. The amplified TCR beta libraries were sequenced on the Illumina HiSeq System as 87-base-pair reads. The study's own analysis went as follows. Across the 500 to 750 repertoires, a later analysis counted approximately 75 million unique TCR beta chains, 9.5 million to 13 million of which were shared by at least two donors. To remove PCR and sequencing errors, raw reads were error-corrected and collapsed into unique sequences using a nearest-neighbor algorithm that merged closely related sequences. Alignment of CDR3 sequences to IMGT reference sequences was used to assign V, D and J gene segments. For a sequence to be retained, at least a six-nucleotide match to both a V gene segment and a J gene segment was required. Rearrangements were classified as productive when the CDR3 lacked stop codons and remained in frame with V and J, and all other rearrangements were classified as non-productive. Following IMGT convention, CDR3 was defined as the stretch from the second conserved V-encoded cysteine up to the conserved J-encoded phenylalanine. The earlier analysis of 500 to 600 of the donors excluded sequences that lacked an unambiguous match to a single V gene segment. In an earlier analysis of almost 600 of the donors, a V segment was called functional when productive rearrangements were above 56.7%, and segregating when the standard deviation between donors exceeded 5%. A statistical classification framework was developed to diagnose cytomegalovirus status using the catalog of TCR beta chain sequences. In a later analysis, V and J genes were assigned by comparing TCR nucleotide sequences against IMGT/GENE-DB human TR gene sequences. A later analysis assigned CDR3 sequences and most-parsimonious VDJ recombination scenarios with the TCRdist pipeline. A later analysis defined each TCR beta chain by its CDR3 amino acid sequence plus V-gene family, and excluded reads lacking a unique V-gene family. As a way to deal with suspected cross-contamination and a sequencing artifact, a later analysis dropped hundreds of nucleotide sequences that were highly shared and had low generation probability. A later analysis calculated a clonal expansion index for each public chain from normalized within-repertoire ranks of inferred template counts. A later analysis computed generation probabilities with a VDJ recombination model fitted to out-of-frame rearrangements, and checked the results against IGoR. Hypergeometric tests were used in a later analysis to score TCR-TCR, TCR-HLA and TCR-CMV co-occurrence, with a repertoire-size bias correction applied to the TCR pairs. False discovery rates were estimated in a later analysis by permuting HLA or CMV assignments 20 times. In a later analysis, co-occurring TCRs were grouped using DBSCAN, and TCRdist sequence similarity was added for clustering within HLA-allele-positive subsets. Co-occurrence clustering excluded repertoires with fewer than 30,000 or more than 120,000 public chains, plus five with anomalous nucleotide sharing. Held by TCRdb, this immuneACCESS table contains in-frame sequences only and omits some clones. Under half of the omission traces to an unresolved V gene where checked; the cause of the rest is unknown. That table gives V, J and clone size, and the DNA gave D and trimming. For this sample the table gives 100,000 to 150,000 clones, of which about 86% were detected only once. In total, the top ten clones hold 2% to 2.5% of the sample.

At the junction V is shortened by 11 bases and J by 7 bases, with 9 bases in between. Including cysteine and phenylalanine, the CDR3 has 9 amino acids. Only the CDR3 part of the read is kept: 27 bases, read in frame from the first base. CDR1 LNHDA and CDR2 SQIVND were looked up in the germline V gene (reference sequence). What the study reported, not specific to this receptor: Broadly in line with IMGT annotations, most TCR beta V segments showed up in productive rearrangements about 90% or about 30% of the time in an earlier analysis of 587 of the donors. Because HLA typing was missing for some donors at each locus, association tests included only the typed subset. This cohort had only TCR beta chains sequenced, and the lack of alpha or paired-chain data limited which features could be detected. A later genetic analysis associated a missense DCLRE1C variant with V-gene and J-gene trimming of TCR beta chains, and an independent cohort replicated the association. In a later analysis, TCR association rates were found to vary across HLA loci, with the most associated TCRs seen for DRB1 alleles and the fewest for HLA-C alleles. In a later genetic analysis, fewer N-insertions in productive TCRs were reported among donors in an Asian-associated ancestry cluster than the roughly 700-donor mean. In a later analysis, 15,000 to 20,000 TCR beta sequences were associated with specific HLA alleles at a false discovery rate of 0.05. In a later analysis, several top co-occurrence clusters were reported to appear linked to parvovirus B19, influenza, CMV and Epstein-Barr virus. When HLA alleles, especially DR and DQ, strongly co-occurred, attributing TCR associations to individual alleles was difficult. A total of about 150 TCR beta chains were listed by the study as associated with cytomegalovirus. In vitro tests confirmed that three of the cytomegalovirus-associated TCR beta chains recognize cytomegalovirus antigens. Correlated functional status among segregating V segments might be attributable to linkage disequilibrium, but an unknown experimental factor could not be ruled out. Some IMGT-functional V segments, including TRBV6-2 and TRBV6-3, could not be told apart with the 87-base-pair reads, so those segments were excluded. A further reported finding was that TCR beta sequences accurately predicted the HLA-A and HLA-B alleles for most subjects in the first cohort. Across donors, most TCR sequences were observed very rarely, whereas some public TCRs were present in many individuals. In a later analysis, HLA-associated TCR beta chains were found to be more clonally expanded and to have lower generation probabilities than equally common non-associated chains. Sequencing depth was assumed to be roughly uniform across donors in the presence/absence analyses, though that assumption may not hold. A later analysis found that most CMV-associated TCR beta chains appeared HLA-restricted, with HLA associations seemingly driven largely by CMV exposure. A cluster of highly shared sequence variants was judged likely to be a technical artifact of the sequencing pipeline. Because counts were too low, roughly 17 rarely observed V segments, including chromosome 9 orphons, were left out of the earlier analysis of 587 of the donors. The classifier was reported to diagnose cytomegalovirus status with high specificity and sensitivity in both the original and validation cohorts. According to the authors, the approach could potentially be generalized to other disease states and immunological phenotypes. Immune exposure information for the cohort was limited to CMV serostatus.

The cohort was made up of hundreds of healthy bone marrow donors. Cohort members were all nominally healthy when sampled, although unrecorded immune exposures were likely present. The donor was CMV seronegative and was included in the group of several hundred seronegative cohort members. Each donor provided a peripheral blood sample, and peripheral blood mononuclear cells were used for TCR beta sequencing. Genomic DNA was extracted from the blood cell samples with the Qiagen DNeasy Blood Extraction Kit. The chain was built from TRBV19 and TRBJ2-7; no D segment can be confidently identified. The receptor was isolated from a woman between 40 and 55 years old in good health and CMV-seronegative. The source material was PBMCs. The CDR3: CASGNEQYF. The sequenced DNA is TGTGCCTCGGGTAATGAGCAGTACTTC.